What follows is one TCR beta chain and its context. Its specificity is not known. This sample is drawn from a study of T cell repertoires in cytomegalovirus infection. The germline CDR1 and CDR2 sequences are MNHEY and SVGAGI. The CDR3 runs 19 residues. Trimming shortened V by 5 bases and J by 8 bases, and 30 bases separated the two germline ends. TCRdb processed the reads anew with MiXCR; each CDR3 protein has one entry. The sample has hundreds of thousands of distinct CDR3 sequences; approximately 31% are singletons. The chain joins TRBV6-5 to TRBJ1-4; D is possibly TRBD1 (5 bases). This TCR was sampled from a human donor in good health (CMV status not recorded). Some clones in this sample may be carry-over from other donors' samples. Specimen: cultured CD8+ T cells from PBMCs, collected from culture after CMV antigen stimulation. The CDR3 bases are TGTGCCAGCAGTGAAGTTACGATGTCGGGGACGGGGGTGGGGGAAAAACTGTTTTTT. It translates to CASSEVTMSGTGVGEKLFF.